This T cell receptor beta chain comes out of a study of T-cell reconstitution after alpha-beta-depleted transplantation in children. The length of the CDR3 is 14 residues. Germline loops: CDR1 SGHRS, CDR2 YFSETQ. V was pared by 4 bases and J by 4 bases, with 6 bases of the junction left unmatched. This clonotype was seen many times. As it was prepared, the TCRbeta library received unique molecular identifiers. Via MiXCR, TCRdb re-called the PCR reads, giving one row per CDR3 protein. The data show about 92,000 distinct CDR3 sequences, more than 9% seen once. This receptor was taken from a human donor who donated a stem cell graft to a child with inherited bone marrow failure. The chain links TRBV5-1 to TRBJ1-1; 8 positions match TRBD1. This material consisted of PBMCs from the stem cell graft donor, taken from the stem cell graft. The CDR3 nucleotides read TGCGCCAGCAGCCCTCTACAGGGGGGCACTGAAGCTTTCTTT. Translated, it gives CASSPLQGGTEAFF.